Following are 23 T cell receptor beta chains from one sample sequenced in a study of T cell repertoires in cytomegalovirus infection. Their antigens are not known. MiXCR, applied by TCRdb to the reads, yields one record per CDR3 protein. The sample has about 900,000 distinct CDR3 sequences, 31% seen once. The sample was cultured CD8+ T cells from PBMCs, taken from culture after CMV antigen stimulation. The receptors come from a human donor in good health (CMV status not recorded). Some clones in this sample may be carry-over from other donors' samples.

Ten or more counts support this clonotype. V usage is TRBV12-3 or TRBV12-4 and J usage is TRBJ2-7; D possibly corresponds to TRBD1 (6 bases). Between the trimmed V and J ends, which lost 1 base and 2 bases, there was a span of 6 bases. This CDR3 has 13 amino acids. The CDR3 here is CASSLGGPYEQYV. The DNA for the CDR3 is TGTGCCAGCAGTTTAGGGGGGCCCTACGAGCAGTACGTC.

The chain recombines TRBV6-1 with TRBJ2-2; D unclear. Germline V gives CDR1 MNHNS, CDR2 SASEGT. V lost 5 bases, J lost 7 bases, and 14 bases lay in between. The CDR3 has 14 residues. CDR3 bases: TGTGCCAGCAGTTATCGGCTTACGGGCGGGGAGCTGTTTTTT. Translation: CASSYRLTGGELFF.

J is TRBJ2-1 and V is TRBV5-1; 7 bases are a match to TRBD1. The CDR3 contains 16 residues. CDR1 SGHRS and CDR2 YFSETQ come from the germline V gene. J was trimmed by 4 bases and V by 4 bases; bases with no gene match: 11. The CDR3 sequence is CASSNVGQLLYNEQFF. The DNA for the CDR3 is TGCGCCAGCAGCAACGTGGGACAGCTTTTATACAATGAGCAGTTCTTC.

This clonotype was seen more than once but under ten times. The chain links TRBV3-1 to TRBJ1-2, with D unresolved. Trimming shortened V by 0 bases and J by 2 bases, and 7 bases separated the two germline ends. Germline V gene lookup returns CDR1 LGHDT and CDR2 YNNKEL (reference sequence). The CDR3 consists of 14 residues. The CDR3 DNA sequence: TGTGCCAGCAGCCAAGATTACAGAAACTATGGCTACACCTTC. Translating it yields CASSQDYRNYGYTF.

This chain joins TRBV20-1 and TRBJ2-1; TRBD2 aligns across 11 bases. The CDR3 has 18 residues. Germline CDR1 DFQATT, CDR2 SNEGSKA (reference sequence). With V trimmed by 3 bases and J by 5 bases, 15 bases remained unmatched. CDR3 sequence reads: CSARLQWLSGGADNEQFF. The CDR3 DNA follows: TGCAGTGCTAGGTTACAGTGGCTTAGCGGGGGGGCCGACAATGAGCAGTTCTTC.

The gene calls are TRBV20-1 and TRBJ1-2; 9 bases agree with TRBD1. Germline assignment: CDR1 DFQATT and CDR2 SNEGSKA (reference sequence). The trim removed 6 bases at V and 6 bases at J, leaving 5 bases unmatched. This CDR3 region has 12 residues. The CDR3 spells CSAPDRGNGYTF. As DNA, the CDR3 is TGCAGTGCCCCGGACAGGGGCAATGGCTACACCTTC.

This clonotype was recorded a few times. The chain couples TRBV7-3 to TRBJ2-6; D not resolved. V was shortened by 3 bases and J by 0 bases, with 12 bases between the two germline ends. CDR3 size: 17 residues. CDR1 is SGHTA and CDR2 is FQGTGA in the germline V gene. CDR3: CASSFLGDLSGANVLTF. CDR3 DNA: TGTGCCAGCAGCTTTTTGGGCGACCTCTCTGGGGCCAACGTCCTGACTTTC. The variable domain in full, with the rest retrieved from reference TRBV7-3 and TRBJ2-6, is GAGVSQTPSNKVTEKGKYVELRCDPISGHTALYWYRQSLGQGPEFLIYFQGTGAADDSGLPNDRFFAVRPEGSVSTLKIQRTERGDSAVYLCASSFLGDLSGANVLTFGAGSRLTVL.

V and J are TRBV6-1 and TRBJ2-7; weak D call: TRBD1 (5 bases). This CDR3 region has 14 residues. V was pared by 8 bases and J by 2 bases, with 16 bases between. CDR1 is MNHNS, CDR2 SASEGT, per germline. For the CDR3, the DNA is TGTGCCAGCGGCTTCAGGGTACCTCCCTACGAGCAGTACTTC. Its translation: CASGFRVPPYEQYF.

The rearrangement links TRBV7-9 to TRBJ2-7; D not certain. The CDR3 length is 13 residues. The germline V gene has CDR1 SEHNR and CDR2 FQNEAQ (reference sequence). Trimming cost V 2 bases and J 3 bases, with 8 bases left between them. The CDR3 reads CASSLLEVYEQYF. The CDR3, as DNA: TGTGCCAGCAGCTTACTGGAAGTCTACGAGCAGTACTTC.

In its sample, this clonotype was seen a few times. DNA of the CDR3: TGTGCCAGCAGCTTAGATCACTGGGTTGGACAGTTCCCCGGGGAGCTGTTTTTT. It specifies CASSLDHWVGQFPGELFF. The genes are TRBV11-2 and TRBJ2-2; the D gene is possibly TRBD1 (6 bases). The germline V gene encodes CDR1 SGHAT and CDR2 FQNNGV. V was trimmed by 0 bases and J by 6 bases, leaving 20 bases between them. The CDR3 totals 18 residues.

The V call is TRBV13, the J call TRBJ1-4; D gene ambiguous. Germline CDR1 and CDR2: PRHDT and FYEKMQ (reference sequence). The CDR3 contains 14 residues. V was pared by 3 bases and J by 1 base, with 6 bases between. This chain's CDR3 is CASSLGETNEKLFF. CDR3 nucleotide sequence: TGTGCCAGCAGCTTGGGAGAAACTAATGAAAAACTGTTTTTT.

Ten or more counts support this clonotype. This chain connects TRBV7-9 to TRBJ1-2, with D uncertain. This CDR3 is 17 amino acids long. Looked up from germline, CDR1 is SEHNR and CDR2 is FQNEAQ (reference sequence). Trimming stripped 5 bases from V and 3 bases from J, with 22 bases between. CDR3 DNA: TGTGCCAGCAGCCCGTTTGGGAAACACGTCCTCGACTATGGCTACACCTTC. Amino acid sequence: CASSPFGKHVLDYGYTF. The complete variable domain, with remaining parts taken from reference TRBV7-9 and TRBJ1-2, reads DTGVSQNPRHKITKRGQNVTFRCDPISEHNRLYWYRQTLGQGPEFLTYFQNEAQLEKSRLLSDRFSAERPKGSFSTLEIQRTEQGDSAMYLCASSPFGKHVLDYGYTFGSGTRLTVV.

J is TRBJ2-7 and V is TRBV28, with TRBD1 identical over 7 bases. V gave up 5 bases and J gave up 4 bases; unmatched junction bases: 11. CDR3 size: 15 residues. Per the germline V gene, CDR1 is MDHEN and CDR2 is SYDVKM. The CDR3 loop is CASSARGFPYYEQYV. In DNA form, the CDR3 reads TGTGCCAGCAGTGCCAGGGGGTTTCCTTATTACGAGCAGTACGTC.

This clonotype has at least ten counts. This CDR3 is CASSLYGAQPQHF. The CDR3 nucleotides are TGTGCCAGCAGCTTATATGGGGCTCAGCCCCAGCATTTT. V usage is TRBV7-8 and J usage is TRBJ1-5; tentative D call: TRBD1 (5 bases). Trimming cost V 2 bases and J 6 bases, with 8 bases left between them. CDR3 size: 13 residues. Germline V gene lookup returns CDR1 SGHVS and CDR2 FQNEAQ.

Only a few counts were recorded for this clonotype. The rearrangement uses TRBV7-6 and TRBJ2-7; D remains ambiguous. The ends were cut back, 6 bases at V and 3 bases at J, with 12 bases in the middle. The CDR3 loop spans 13 amino acids. Germline V CDR1 and CDR2: SGHVS, FNYEAQ. The DNA of the CDR3 is TGTGCCAGCAGTTTTGCACCCGGCTACGAGCAGTACTTC. This codes for CASSFAPGYEQYF.

V usage is TRBV3-1 and J usage is TRBJ1-6; the match to TRBD1 covers 9 bases. The J segment lost 9 bases and the V segment lost 3 bases, leaving 6 bases of the junction unmatched. This CDR3 contains 15 residues. Germline assignment: CDR1 LGHDT and CDR2 YNNKEL (reference sequence). The CDR3 DNA follows: TGTGCCAGCAGCCACCCGGGACAGGGCTTTTCACCCCTCCACTTT. Its protein is CASSHPGQGFSPLHF.

There are many counts of this clonotype. The chain has TRBV7-4 and TRBJ2-6; no reliable D call. CDR1 and CDR2 (germline): SGHVT, SQSDAQ. This CDR3 has 15 residues. V was pared by 4 bases and J by 0 bases, with 7 bases between. CDR3 bases: TGTGCCAGCAGCTCCACCTCCTCTGGGGCCAACGTCCTGACTTTC. The encoded protein is CASSSTSSGANVLTF.

This clonotype has a handful of counts. This sequence joins TRBV19 and TRBJ2-5, with D maybe TRBD1 (5 bases). V was pared by 3 bases and J by 5 bases, with 19 bases between. The CDR3 is 16 amino acids. The V gene's germline CDR1 is LNHDA and CDR2 SQIVND (reference sequence). CDR3 in DNA: TGTGCCAGTAGTATGGGTAGGGGTCGTCTTTTGGAGACCCAGTACTTC. Its translation: CASSMGRGRLLETQYF.

This clonotype was observed many times. The CDR3 protein is CASSPEIGVISNQPQHF. In DNA, the CDR3 is TGTGCCAGCAGCCCAGAGATAGGGGTCATTAGCAATCAGCCCCAGCATTTT. The rearrangement uses TRBV11-2 and TRBJ1-5; D possibly corresponds to TRBD1 (5 bases). Germline V gives CDR1 SGHAT, CDR2 FQNNGV. V lost 5 bases to trimming and J lost 0 bases, with 17 bases between them. The CDR3 contains 17 residues. Filled out from reference TRBV11-2 and TRBJ1-5, the complete variable domain reads EAGVAQSPRYKIIEKRQSVAFWCNPISGHATLYWYQQILGQGPKLLIQFQNNGVVDDSQLPKDRFSAERLKGVDSTLKIQPAKLEDSAVYLCASSPEIGVISNQPQHFGDGTRLSIL.

This clonotype has a count of ten or more. The genes are TRBV7-8 and TRBJ2-1; TRBD2 aligns across 14 bases. CDR1 is SGHVS, CDR2 FQNEAQ, per germline. With V trimmed by 3 bases and J by 1 base, 11 bases remained unmatched. This CDR3 contains 20 residues. The CDR3 spells CASSFGLAGGTRGSYNEQFF. In DNA form, the CDR3 reads TGTGCCAGCAGCTTCGGACTAGCGGGGGGCACTCGGGGGTCCTACAATGAGCAGTTCTTC.

The chain joins TRBV10-2 to TRBJ1-1, with unresolved D. The ends were cut back, 0 bases at V and 4 bases at J, with 15 bases in the middle. The germline V gene has CDR1 WSHSY and CDR2 SAAADI. The CDR3 has 16 residues. CDR3 sequence: CASSESGLPEGTEAFF. CDR3 nucleotide sequence: TGCGCCAGCAGTGAGTCTGGACTCCCGGAAGGCACTGAAGCTTTCTTT.

V and J are TRBV6-5 and TRBJ1-1; D is perhaps TRBD1 (6 bases). The CDR3 has 19 amino acids. Trimming removed 0 bases at V and 5 bases at J, with 25 bases between. Germline V gives CDR1 MNHEY, CDR2 SVGAGI. The CDR3 sequence: CASSYSFVGFGERGTEAFF. The CDR3 nucleotides read TGTGCCAGCAGTTACTCATTTGTAGGGTTTGGGGAAAGGGGGACTGAAGCTTTCTTT.

This clonotype has ten or more counts. The chain joins TRBV6-2 or TRBV6-3 to TRBJ2-1, with 8 bases matching TRBD2. The junction had 8 bases not matched to a gene; V was cut back by 2 bases and J by 5 bases. CDR1 and CDR2 from the germline V gene are MNHEY and SVGEGT. The CDR3 has 16 amino acids. Written as DNA, the CDR3 is TGTGCCAGCAGTTACCCCGCTGGGCGGGGGGACAATGAGCAGTTCTTC. It codes for CASSYPAGRGDNEQFF.